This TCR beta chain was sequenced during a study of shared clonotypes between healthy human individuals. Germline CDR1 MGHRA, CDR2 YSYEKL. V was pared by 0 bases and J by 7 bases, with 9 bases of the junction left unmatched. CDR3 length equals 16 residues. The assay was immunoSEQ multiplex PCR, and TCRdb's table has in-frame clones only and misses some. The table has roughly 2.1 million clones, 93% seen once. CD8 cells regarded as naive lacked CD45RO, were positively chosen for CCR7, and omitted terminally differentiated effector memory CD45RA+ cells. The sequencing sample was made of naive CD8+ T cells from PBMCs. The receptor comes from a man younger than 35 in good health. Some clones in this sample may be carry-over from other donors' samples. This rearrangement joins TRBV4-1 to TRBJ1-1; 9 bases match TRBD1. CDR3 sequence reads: CASSQDWTTGGGEAFF. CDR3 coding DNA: TGCGCCAGCAGCCAAGATTGGACAACAGGGGGCGGTGAAGCTTTCTTT.